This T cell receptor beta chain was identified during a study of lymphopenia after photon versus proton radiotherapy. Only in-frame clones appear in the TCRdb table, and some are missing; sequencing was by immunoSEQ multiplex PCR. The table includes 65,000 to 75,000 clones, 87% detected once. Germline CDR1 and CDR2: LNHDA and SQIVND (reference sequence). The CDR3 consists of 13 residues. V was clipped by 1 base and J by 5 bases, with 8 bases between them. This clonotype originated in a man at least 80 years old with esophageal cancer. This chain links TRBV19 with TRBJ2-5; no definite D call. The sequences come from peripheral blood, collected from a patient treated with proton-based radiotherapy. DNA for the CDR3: TGTGCCAGTAGTATAGTGCAAGGGGAGACCCAGTACTTC. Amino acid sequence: CASSIVQGETQYF.